This is a list of T cell receptor beta chains from one sample in a study of human T cells and chemical hapten exposure. In TCRdb, the RACE reads were re-called with MiXCR into one record per CDR3 protein. The sample lists more than 150,000 distinct CDR3 sequences, 25% to 30% occurring once. The sample in question was whole blood, obtained in connection with sensitization to the hapten diphenylcyclopropenone (DPC). The source is a woman aged 25 to 39 with alopecia areata. Some clones in this sample may be carry-over from other donors' samples. The CDR3 runs from the conserved cysteine through the conserved F or W. The D gene is left open where the match is weak. Clone size is shown for a subset of rows, as once, few, many or a class of expanded clone.

J | V | D | size | DNA | CDR3
TRBJ1-1 | TRBV6-1 | TRBD1 | - | TGTGCCAGCAGTGAACGTTGGGACAGACGGAACACTGAAGCTTTCTTT | CASSERWDRRNTEAFF
TRBJ2-1 | TRBV29-1 | - | few | TGCAGCGGGGGGTCCCAGGGCGCCAATGAGCAGTTCTTC | CSGGSQGANEQFF
TRBJ2-3 | TRBV2 | - | - | TGTGCCAGCAGTGAGCGGGTTGGTACAGATACGCAGTATTTT | CASSERVGTDTQYF
TRBJ1-2 | TRBV28 | - | few | TGTGCCAGCAGTCCAGGCGGGCCATATGGCTACACCTTC | CASSPGGPYGYTF
TRBJ2-1 | TRBV24-1 | - | once | TGTGCCACCAGCGGACCTTCGTTAAACTCCTACAATGAGCAGTTCTTC | CATSGPSLNSYNEQFF
TRBJ2-7 | TRBV28 | - | - | TGTGCCAGCAGTAGGGGTTCCTACGAGCAGTACTTC | CASSRGSYEQYF
TRBJ1-4 | TRBV27 | - | few | TGTGCCAGCAGTTTTTCCGAGGGGGTCGGAAAACTGTTTTTT | CASSFSEGVGKLFF
TRBJ2-1 | TRBV28 | TRBD2 | few | TGTGCCAGCAGCAAGGCGTTAGCGGGCACGGGTGAGCAGTTCTTC | CASSKALAGTGEQFF
TRBJ2-5 | TRBV7-2 | TRBD2 | - | TGTGCCAGCAGCTTAGTTCTCTCTAGCGGGAGGGGCCAAGAGACCCAGTACTTC | CASSLVLSSGRGQETQYF
TRBJ1-2 | TRBV5-6 | - | - | TGTGCCAGCAGCTTTACAGGTTATGGCTACACCTTC | CASSFTGYGYTF
TRBJ2-7 | TRBV14 | - | - | TGTGCCAGCAGCCAAGATCGGGTCCTGGGCTACGAGCAGTACTTC | CASSQDRVLGYEQYF
TRBJ1-6 | TRBV28 | TRBD1 | few | TGTGCCAGCAGTTTTGACAGGGAGAGCTCACCCCTCCACTTT | CASSFDRESSPLHF
TRBJ1-1 | TRBV7-2 | TRBD1 | - | TGTGCCAGCAGCCCGCGGACAGGGCACGGCACTGAAGCTTTCTTT | CASSPRTGHGTEAFF
TRBJ2-3 | TRBV4-3 | TRBD2 | - | TGCGCCAGCAGCCAAGAACGGGGACTAGGGAGGGCAGATACGCAGTATTTT | CASSQERGLGRADTQYF
TRBJ2-1 | TRBV5-1 | - | few | TGCGCCAGCAGCTTGGAGGACTCCAGATGGTTCTTC | CASSLEDSRWFF
TRBJ1-1 | TRBV29-1 | TRBD1 | - | TGCAGCGTTGAAGGGTGGCAGGGGGGCACTGAAGCTTTCTTT | CSVEGWQGGTEAFF
TRBJ2-2 | TRBV29-1 | - | - | TGCAGCGTTGGGGGTACCGGGGAGCTGTTTTTT | CSVGGTGELFF
TRBJ1-5 | TRBV11-3 | - | - | TGTGCCAGCAGCCGAAGCCCGGGTCAGCCCCAGCATTTT | CASSRSPGQPQHF
TRBJ2-3 | TRBV28 | - | few | TGTGCCAGCAGTTTCCCCGGGCAGGGTTTCGGTACGCAGTATTTT | CASSFPGQGFGTQYF
TRBJ1-1 | TRBV5-1 | TRBD1 | once | TGCGCCAGCAGCTTTACGAGGACAGGGGACACTGAAGCTTTCTTT | CASSFTRTGDTEAFF
TRBJ2-3 | TRBV28 | - | few | TGTGCCAGCAGTTTTTTGAGGGGGAGGCGTACAGATACGCAGTATTTT | CASSFLRGRRTDTQYF
TRBJ2-1 | TRBV5-1 | - | - | TGCGCCAGCAGCTTGGGGGGCTCAGGGGATGAGCAGTTCTTC | CASSLGGSGDEQFF
TRBJ2-7 | TRBV9 | - | - | TGTGCCAGCAGCGCCCAGGGGTCCGGAAGAGACCTCTACGAGCAGTACTTC | CASSAQGSGRDLYEQYF
TRBJ2-2 | TRBV7-9 | - | - | TGTGCCAGCAGCTTAACAGCAGGGACGAACACCGGGGAGCTGTTTTTT | CASSLTAGTNTGELFF
TRBJ2-3 | TRBV7-2 | TRBD2 | few | TGTGCCAGCAGCTTAGCCCGAGCGAGCGGGAGGTCCACAGATACGCAGTATTTT | CASSLARASGRSTDTQYF
TRBJ2-3 | TRBV29-1 | TRBD1 | few | TGCAGCGTGGGGACAGGGGAGGTAGATACGCAGTATTTT | CSVGTGEVDTQYF
TRBJ2-2 | TRBV11-2 | - | many | TGTGCCAGCAGTTTTGCCGGGGAGCTGTTTTTT | CASSFAGELFF
TRBJ1-1 | TRBV29-1 | TRBD1 | - | TGCAGCGTGAAAACAGGGGACACTGAAGCTTTCTTT | CSVKTGDTEAFF
TRBJ1-1 | TRBV4-2 | - | - | TGTGCCAGCAGCCTCAGCGGGGGGGACACTGAAGCTTTCTTT | CASSLSGGDTEAFF
TRBJ2-1 | TRBV28 | - | few | TGTGCCAGCAGTTTATGGATGGGGAGCTCCTACAATGAGCAGTTCTTC | CASSLWMGSSYNEQFF
TRBJ2-7 | TRBV5-4 | - | - | TGTGCCAGCAGCCGCACGGGACTGGTCTCCTACGAGCAGTACTTC | CASSRTGLVSYEQYF
TRBJ2-3 | TRBV12-3/TRBV12-4 | TRBD2 | few | TGTGCCAGCAGTTGGGGTAGCGGGGCCTTAGATACGCAGTATTTT | CASSWGSGALDTQYF
TRBJ1-2 | TRBV5-5 | - | - | TGTGCCAGCAGAAGTACCGGGTTTTACTTC | CASRSTGFYF
TRBJ1-1 | TRBV29-1 | - | - | TGCAGCGTCCGGGGGTTCGGGACTGAAGCTTTCTTT | CSVRGFGTEAFF
TRBJ2-4 | TRBV2 | - | - | TGTGCCAGCAGCCAGGGGCTCGAAAACATTCAGTACTTC | CASSQGLENIQYF
TRBJ1-5 | TRBV20-1 | TRBD1 | many | TGCAGTGCCACGACAGGGGTAAATCAGCCCCAGCATTTT | CSATTGVNQPQHF
TRBJ1-1 | TRBV6-5 | - | few | TGTGCCAGCAGTTATTGGGGGAAGAACACTGAAGCTTTCTTT | CASSYWGKNTEAFF
TRBJ2-5 | TRBV6-6 | TRBD1 | few | TGTGCCAGCAACTTCGGACAGGGGGCGCGAGGTCAAGAGACCCAGTACTTC | CASNFGQGARGQETQYF
TRBJ1-2 | TRBV7-9 | - | - | TGTGCCAGCAGCCGAAGGGACGACACCTCGATTCATGGCTACACCTTC | CASSRRDDTSIHGYTF
TRBJ1-4 | TRBV20-1 | - | - | TGCGGAAAACAGGGATCTAATGAAAAACTGTTTTTT | CGKQGSNEKLFF
TRBJ2-7 | TRBV2 | TRBD1 | few | TGTGCCAGCAGCTTCGGACAGGGGGCTTCCTACGAGCAGTACTTC | CASSFGQGASYEQYF
TRBJ2-1 | TRBV11-2 | TRBD2 | - | TGTGCCAGCAGCTTGACCGACATTCTAGCGGGAGGGGTCAATGAGCAGTTCTTC | CASSLTDILAGGVNEQFF
TRBJ1-1 | TRBV7-9 | - | few | TGTGCCAGCAGCCCGCGCAACACTGAAGCTTTCTTT | CASSPRNTEAFF